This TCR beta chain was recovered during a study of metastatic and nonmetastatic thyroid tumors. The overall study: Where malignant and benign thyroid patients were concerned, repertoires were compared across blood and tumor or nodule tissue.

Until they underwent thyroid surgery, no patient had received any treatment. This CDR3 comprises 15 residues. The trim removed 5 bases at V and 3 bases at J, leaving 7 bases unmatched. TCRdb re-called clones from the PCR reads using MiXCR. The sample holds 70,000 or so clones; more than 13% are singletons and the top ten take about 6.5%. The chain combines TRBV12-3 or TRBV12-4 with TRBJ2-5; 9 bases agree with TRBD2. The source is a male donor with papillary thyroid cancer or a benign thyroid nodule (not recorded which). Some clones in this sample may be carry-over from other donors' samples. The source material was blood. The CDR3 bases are TGTGCCAGCAGTCCAACCGTAGCGGGAGAAGAGACCCAGTACTTC. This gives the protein CASSPTVAGEETQYF.